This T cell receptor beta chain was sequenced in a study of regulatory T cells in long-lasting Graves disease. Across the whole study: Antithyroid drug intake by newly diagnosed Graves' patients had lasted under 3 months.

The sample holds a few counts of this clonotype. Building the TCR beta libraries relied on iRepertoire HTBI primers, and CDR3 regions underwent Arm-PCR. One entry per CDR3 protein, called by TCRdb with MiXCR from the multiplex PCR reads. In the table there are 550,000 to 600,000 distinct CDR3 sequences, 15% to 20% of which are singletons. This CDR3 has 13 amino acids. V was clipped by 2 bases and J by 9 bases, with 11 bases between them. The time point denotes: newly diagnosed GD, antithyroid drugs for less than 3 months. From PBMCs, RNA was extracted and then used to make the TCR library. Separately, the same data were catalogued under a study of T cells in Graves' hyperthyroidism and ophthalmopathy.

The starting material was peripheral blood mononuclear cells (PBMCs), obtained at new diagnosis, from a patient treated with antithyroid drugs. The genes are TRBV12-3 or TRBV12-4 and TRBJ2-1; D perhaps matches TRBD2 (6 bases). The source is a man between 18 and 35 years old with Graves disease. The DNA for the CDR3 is TGTGCCAGCAGTTTAAGGGGAGCGGGTGAGCAGTTCTTC. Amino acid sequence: CASSLRGAGEQFF.